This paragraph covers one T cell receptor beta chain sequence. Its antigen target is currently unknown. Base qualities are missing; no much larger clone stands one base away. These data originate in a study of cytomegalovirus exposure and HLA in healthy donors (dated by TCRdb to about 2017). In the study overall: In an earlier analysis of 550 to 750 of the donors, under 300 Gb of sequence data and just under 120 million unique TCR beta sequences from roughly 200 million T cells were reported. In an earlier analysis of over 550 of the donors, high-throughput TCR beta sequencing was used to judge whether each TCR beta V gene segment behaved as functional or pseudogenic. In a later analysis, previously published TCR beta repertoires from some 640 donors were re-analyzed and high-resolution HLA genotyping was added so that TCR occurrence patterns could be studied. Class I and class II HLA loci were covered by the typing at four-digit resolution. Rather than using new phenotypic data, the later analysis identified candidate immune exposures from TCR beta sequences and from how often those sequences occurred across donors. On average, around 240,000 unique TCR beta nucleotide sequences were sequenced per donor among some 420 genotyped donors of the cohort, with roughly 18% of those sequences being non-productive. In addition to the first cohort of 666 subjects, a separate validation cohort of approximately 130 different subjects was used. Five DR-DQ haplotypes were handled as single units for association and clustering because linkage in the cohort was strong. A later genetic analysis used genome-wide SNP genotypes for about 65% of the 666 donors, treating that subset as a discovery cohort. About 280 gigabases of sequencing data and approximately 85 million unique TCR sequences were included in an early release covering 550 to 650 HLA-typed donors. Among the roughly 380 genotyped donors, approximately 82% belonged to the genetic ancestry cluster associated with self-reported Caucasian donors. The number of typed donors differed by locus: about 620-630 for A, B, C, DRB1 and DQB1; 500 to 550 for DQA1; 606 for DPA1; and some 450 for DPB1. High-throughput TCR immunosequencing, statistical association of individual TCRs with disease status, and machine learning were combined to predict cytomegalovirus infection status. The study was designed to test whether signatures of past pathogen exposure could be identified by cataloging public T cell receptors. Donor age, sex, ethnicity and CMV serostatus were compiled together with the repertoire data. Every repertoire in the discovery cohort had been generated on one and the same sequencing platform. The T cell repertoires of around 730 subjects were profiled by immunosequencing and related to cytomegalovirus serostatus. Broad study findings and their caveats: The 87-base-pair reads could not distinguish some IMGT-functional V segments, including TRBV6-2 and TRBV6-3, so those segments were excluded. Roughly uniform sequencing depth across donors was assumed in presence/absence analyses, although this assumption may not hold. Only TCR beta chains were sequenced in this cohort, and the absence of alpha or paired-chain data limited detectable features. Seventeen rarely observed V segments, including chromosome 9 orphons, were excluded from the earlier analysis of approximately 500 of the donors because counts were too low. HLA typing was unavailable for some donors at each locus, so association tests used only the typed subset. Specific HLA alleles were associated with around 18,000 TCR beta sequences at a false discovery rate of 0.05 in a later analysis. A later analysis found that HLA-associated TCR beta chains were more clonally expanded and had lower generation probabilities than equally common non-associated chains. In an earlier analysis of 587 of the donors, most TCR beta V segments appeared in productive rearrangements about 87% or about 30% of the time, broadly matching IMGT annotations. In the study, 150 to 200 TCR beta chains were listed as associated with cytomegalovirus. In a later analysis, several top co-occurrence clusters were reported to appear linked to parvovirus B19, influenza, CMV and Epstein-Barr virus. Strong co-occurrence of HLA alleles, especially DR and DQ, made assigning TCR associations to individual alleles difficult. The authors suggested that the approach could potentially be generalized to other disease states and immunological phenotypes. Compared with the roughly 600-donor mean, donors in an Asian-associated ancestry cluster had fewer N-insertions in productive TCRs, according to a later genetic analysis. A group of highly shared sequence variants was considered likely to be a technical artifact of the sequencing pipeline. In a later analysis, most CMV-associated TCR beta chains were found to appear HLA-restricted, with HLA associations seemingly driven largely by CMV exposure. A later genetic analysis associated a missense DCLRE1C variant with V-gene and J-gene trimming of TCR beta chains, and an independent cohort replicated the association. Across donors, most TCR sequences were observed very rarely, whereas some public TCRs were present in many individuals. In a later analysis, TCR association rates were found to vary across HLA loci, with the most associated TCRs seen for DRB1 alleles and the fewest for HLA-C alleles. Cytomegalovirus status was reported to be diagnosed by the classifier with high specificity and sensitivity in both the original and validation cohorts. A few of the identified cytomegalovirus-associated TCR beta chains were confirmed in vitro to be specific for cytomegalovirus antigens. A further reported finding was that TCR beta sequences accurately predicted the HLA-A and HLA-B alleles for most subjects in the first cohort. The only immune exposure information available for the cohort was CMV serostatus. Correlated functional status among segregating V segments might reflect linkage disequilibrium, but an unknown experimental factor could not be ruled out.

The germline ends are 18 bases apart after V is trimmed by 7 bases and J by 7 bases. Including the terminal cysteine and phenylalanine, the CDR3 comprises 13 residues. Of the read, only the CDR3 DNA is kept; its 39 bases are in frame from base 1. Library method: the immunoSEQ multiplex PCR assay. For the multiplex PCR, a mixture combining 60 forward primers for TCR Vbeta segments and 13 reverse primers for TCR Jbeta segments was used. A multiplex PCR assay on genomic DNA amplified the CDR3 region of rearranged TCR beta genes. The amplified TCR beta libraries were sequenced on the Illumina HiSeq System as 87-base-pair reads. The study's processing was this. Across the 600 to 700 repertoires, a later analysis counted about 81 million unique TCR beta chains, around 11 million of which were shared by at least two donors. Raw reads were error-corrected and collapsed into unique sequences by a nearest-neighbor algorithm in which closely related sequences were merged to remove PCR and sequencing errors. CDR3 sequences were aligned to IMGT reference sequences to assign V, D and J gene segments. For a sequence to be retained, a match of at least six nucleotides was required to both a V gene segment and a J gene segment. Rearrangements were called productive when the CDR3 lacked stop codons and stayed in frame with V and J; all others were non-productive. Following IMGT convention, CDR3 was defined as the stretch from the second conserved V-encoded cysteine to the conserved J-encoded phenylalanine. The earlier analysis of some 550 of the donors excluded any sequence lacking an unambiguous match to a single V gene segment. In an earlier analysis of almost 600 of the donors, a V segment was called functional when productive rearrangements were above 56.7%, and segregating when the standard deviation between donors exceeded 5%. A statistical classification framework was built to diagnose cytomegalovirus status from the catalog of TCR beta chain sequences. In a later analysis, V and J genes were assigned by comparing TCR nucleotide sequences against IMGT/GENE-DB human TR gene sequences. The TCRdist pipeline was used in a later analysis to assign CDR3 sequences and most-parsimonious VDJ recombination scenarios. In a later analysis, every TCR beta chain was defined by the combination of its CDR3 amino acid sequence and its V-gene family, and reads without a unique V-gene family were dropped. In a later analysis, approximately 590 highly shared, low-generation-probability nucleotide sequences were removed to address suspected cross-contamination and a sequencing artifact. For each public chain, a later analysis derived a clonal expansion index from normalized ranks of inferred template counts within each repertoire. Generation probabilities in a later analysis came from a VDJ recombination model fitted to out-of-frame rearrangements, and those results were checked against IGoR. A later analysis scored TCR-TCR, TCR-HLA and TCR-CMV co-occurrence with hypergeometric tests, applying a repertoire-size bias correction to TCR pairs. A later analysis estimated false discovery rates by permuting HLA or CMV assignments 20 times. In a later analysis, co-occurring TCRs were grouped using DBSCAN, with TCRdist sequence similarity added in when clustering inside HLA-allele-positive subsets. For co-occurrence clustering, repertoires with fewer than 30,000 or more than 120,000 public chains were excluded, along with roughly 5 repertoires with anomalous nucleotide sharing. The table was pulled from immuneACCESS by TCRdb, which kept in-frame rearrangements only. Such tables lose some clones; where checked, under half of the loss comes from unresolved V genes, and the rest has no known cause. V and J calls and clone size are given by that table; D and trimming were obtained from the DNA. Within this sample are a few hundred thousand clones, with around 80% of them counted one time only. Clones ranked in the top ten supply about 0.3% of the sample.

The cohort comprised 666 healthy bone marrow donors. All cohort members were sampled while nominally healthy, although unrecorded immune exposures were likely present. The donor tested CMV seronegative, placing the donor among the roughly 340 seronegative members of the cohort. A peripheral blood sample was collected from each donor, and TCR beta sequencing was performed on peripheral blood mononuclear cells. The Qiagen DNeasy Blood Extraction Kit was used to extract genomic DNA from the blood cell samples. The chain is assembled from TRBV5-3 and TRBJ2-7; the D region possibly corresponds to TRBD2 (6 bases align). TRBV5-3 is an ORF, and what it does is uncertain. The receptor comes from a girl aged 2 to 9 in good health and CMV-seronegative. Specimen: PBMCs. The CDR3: CARQAELAWEQYF. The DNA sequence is TGTGCCAGACAGGCCGAACTAGCTTGGGAGCAGTACTTC.